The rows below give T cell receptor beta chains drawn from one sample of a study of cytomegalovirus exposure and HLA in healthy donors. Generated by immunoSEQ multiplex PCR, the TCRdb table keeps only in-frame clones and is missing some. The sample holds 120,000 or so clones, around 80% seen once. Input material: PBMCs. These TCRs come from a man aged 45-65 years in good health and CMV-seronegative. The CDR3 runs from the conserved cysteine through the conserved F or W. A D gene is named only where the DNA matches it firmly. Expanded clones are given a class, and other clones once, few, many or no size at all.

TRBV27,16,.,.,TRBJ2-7,TGTGCCAGCAGTCACCCAGGGCAGAACCATCCCTACGAGCAGTACTTC,CASSHPGQNHPYEQYF
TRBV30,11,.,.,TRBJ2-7,TGTGCCTGGAGTGAACAAGGAGGGCAGTACTTC,CAWSEQGGQYF
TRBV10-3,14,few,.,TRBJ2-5,TGTGCCATCAGTCCCTCCCGAGGGCTGGAGACCCAGTACTTC,CAISPSRGLETQYF
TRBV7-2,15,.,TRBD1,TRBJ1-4,TGTGCCAGCAGCTGGCCCGGGACAGGGGATGAAAAACTGTTTTTT,CASSWPGTGDEKLFF
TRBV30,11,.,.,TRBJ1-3,TGTGCCTGGACAGTTTTGGACACCATATATTTT,CAWTVLDTIYF
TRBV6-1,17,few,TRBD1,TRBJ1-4,TGTGCCAGCAGTGAAGGTCACAGGGGTAGAGCTAATGAAAAACTGTTTTTT,CASSEGHRGRANEKLFF
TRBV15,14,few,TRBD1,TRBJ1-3,TGTGCCACCAGCAGAGGAGGGGGCAGAAACACCATATATTTT,CATSRGGGRNTIYF
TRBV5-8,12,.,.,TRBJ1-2,TGTGCCAGCCGAAACACGGGCTATGGCTACACCTTC,CASRNTGYGYTF
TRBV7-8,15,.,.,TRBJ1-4,TGTGCCAGCAGCGCTACGGGGGGGCGGGCTGAAAAACTGTTTTTT,CASSATGGRAEKLFF
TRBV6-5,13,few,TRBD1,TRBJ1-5,TGTGCCAGCAGGAGGGGGCAGGGTCAGCCCCAGCATTTT,CASRRGQGQPQHF
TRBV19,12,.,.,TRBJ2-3,TGTGCCAGTAGTATATCGCGAGATACGCAGTATTTT,CASSISRDTQYF
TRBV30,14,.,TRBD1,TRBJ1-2,TGTGCCTGGAGTGTGAGGGGGCCCTTCGACGGCTACACCTTC,CAWSVRGPFDGYTF
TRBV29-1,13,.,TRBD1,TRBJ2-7,TGCAGCTATGGGGGCGGGACAGGCCGCGAGCAGTACTTC,CSYGGGTGREQYF
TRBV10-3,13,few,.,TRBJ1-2,TGTGCCATCGGGCCCGGCGGGAACTATGGCTACACCTTC,CAIGPGGNYGYTF
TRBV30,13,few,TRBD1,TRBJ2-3,TGTGCCTGGGAAGGACAGGGAACAGATACGCAGTATTTT,CAWEGQGTDTQYF
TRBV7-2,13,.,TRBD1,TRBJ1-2,TGTGCCAGCAGCACTCCCGGGACAGGACGCGGCACCTTC,CASSTPGTGRGTF
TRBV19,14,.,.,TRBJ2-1,TGTGCCAGTAGTAGGAGCGGAGACTACAATGAGCAGTTCTTC,CASSRSGDYNEQFF
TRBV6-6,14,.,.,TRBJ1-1,TGTGCCAGCAGTTACGGGCGAATGAACACTGAAGCTTTCTTT,CASSYGRMNTEAFF
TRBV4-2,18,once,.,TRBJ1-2,TGTGCCAGCAGCCTTTCAGTACAGGGAACGATTGTTAACTATGGCTACACCTTC,CASSLSVQGTIVNYGYTF
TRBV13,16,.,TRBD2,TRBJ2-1,TGTGCCAGCAGCCCATGGACTAGCGGGAGTTATAATGAGCAGTTCTTC,CASSPWTSGSYNEQFF